This TCR beta chain was sequenced for a study of patients and donors after allogeneic stem cell transplantation. Germline assignment: CDR1 SGHRS and CDR2 YFSETQ. Trimming removed 7 bases from V and 9 bases from J; junction bases left unmatched: 16. This CDR3 has 15 amino acids. This clonotype was seen ten or more times. MiXCR was run by TCRdb on the RT-PCR reads, yielding one entry per CDR3 protein. The repertoire has about a million distinct CDR3 sequences, over 15% of them found once; the top ten carry roughly 6%. This chain joins TRBV5-1 and TRBJ2-1, with 7 bases lining up with TRBD2. The sample taken for sequencing was blood, either unsorted or a sorted T cell fraction (not recorded which). The source of this sequence is a human donor who was either an allogeneic HSCT recipient or a stem cell or donor lymphocyte infusion donor (not recorded which). It is not recorded whose cells these are; they may come from a transplant donor. CDR3 coding DNA: TGCGCCAGCGATTTACAGGAGGGAGGGGCAGGTGAGCAGTTCTTC. This gives the protein CASDLQEGGAGEQFF.